This record concerns one T cell receptor (beta chain) sequence. Which antigen it targets is not known. No much larger clonotype is one base removed from it; base qualities were not supplied. The record originates from a study of T cells in Graves' hyperthyroidism and ophthalmopathy (dated by TCRdb to about 2019). About the study as a whole: Peripheral blood samples were taken at initial diagnosis, before any treatment was given. To identify distinguishing TCR V-J signatures, a discovery cohort of 90 to 100 patients was used, comprising some 45 with Graves' ophthalmopathy and around 57 with stable Graves' hyperthyroidism. Prospective prediction of ophthalmopathy was tested in an independent validation cohort of 18 to 20 hyperthyroidism patients and some 17 patients who later progressed to ophthalmopathy. The roughly 99 discovery patients were divided at random into training and test sets in a 7:3 ratio. The study also compared thyroid tissue and blood T-cell repertoires from roughly six Graves' hyperthyroidism patients. After sampling, hyperthyroidism patients received methimazole starting at 30 mg daily, and ophthalmopathy patients received high-dose intravenous methylprednisolone. According to the paper, TCR Vbeta CDR3 sequencing was carried out on some 130 peripheral blood samples, which came from 40 to 45 ophthalmopathy, under 80 hyperthyroidism and 17 progressor patients.

Ophthalmopathy patients had moderately to severely active disease, with a Clinical Activity Score of 3 or more, a NOSPECS grade of 4 or more, and a disease duration of less than 3 months. Exclusion was applied to patients with uncontrolled infections, other autoimmune diseases, pregnancy or lactation. Diagnoses were based on clinical symptoms, serum thyroxine and TRAb, thyroid ultrasound and orbital computed tomography. Ficoll-Paque density gradient centrifugation was used to isolate PBMCs from about 10 ml of fresh peripheral blood. Total RNA was extracted using Trizol reagent, and RNA quality was assessed on an Agilent 2100 Bioanalyzer. What the study reported, not specific to this receptor: No statistical method was used to fix the sample size in advance, and group allocation was not hidden from the investigators. A model built on a 13 V-J signature distinguished ophthalmopathy from stable hyperthyroidism, reaching about 88% sensitivity and about 81% specificity in cross-validation and 80%/75% in testing. In validation, progression to ophthalmopathy was predicted by the model with approximately 67% sensitivity and around 76% specificity, a median of about 6 months before onset. Most expanded thyroid clonotypes (frequency above 0.001) were also detected in blood, a finding suggesting that blood repertoires may reflect thyroid immune responses.

The junction shows trimming of 7 bases on V and 0 bases on J, plus 10 bases between the germline ends. Counted from cysteine to phenylalanine, this CDR3 has 14 amino acids. The DNA shown is the 42-base CDR3, in frame from base 1. The germline V gene specifies SNHLY as CDR1 and FYNNEI as CDR2. TCR beta CDR3 regions were amplified from RNA transcripts. A first-round RT-PCR of the TCR CDR3 used the HTBI primer set with the Qiagen OneStep RT-PCR kit. Libraries were constructed in a second round of multiplex PCR, after which size selection and purification were performed. The libraries were sequenced on an Illumina HiSeq2000 using paired-end 100 bp reads. The source study handled its data this way. SOAPnuke was used to process the raw data, throwing out any read that contained adapters or uncalled bases, had a mean Phred below 15, or lacked an exact constant-primer or identifier match. High-quality paired reads were merged with COPE v1.2.5, and unique nucleotide sequences were defined as clonotypes. Clonotypes were aligned to IMGT TRBV, TRBD and TRBJ reference segments using MiTCR v1.1. The analysis included only V-J combinations with a frequency above 0.0001, which together covered 98% to 99.2% of the repertoires. A TCS score was defined as the ratio of F50 (clonal expansion) to E x V (chaos), with BLOSUM62-based TCRdist applied between CDR3 peptides within each V-J. Welch's t-statistics and random forest reduced 500 to 550 V-J features to 13, which were used in a naive Bayes classifier (R e1071). In-frame beta chains were kept once TCRdb had trimmed the public reads at Q25 with fastp and called clones with MiXCR. All rows with the same CDR3 protein become a single entry with the most common DNA and genes. These V and J calls derive from TCRdb rather than the authors' analysis. The sample includes approximately 300,000 distinct CDR3 sequences, with roughly a fifth observed a single time. 35% to 45% of the sample belongs to the ten largest clones.

This TCR was sampled from a man aged 45-65 years with Graves' ophthalmopathy. The receptor chain draws on TRBV2 and TRBJ1-3; the D gene cannot be named for sure. The sequencing input was blood. The nucleotide sequence reads TGTGCCAGCACGGGCAGCACCTCTGGAAACACCATATATTTT. Its translation is CASTGSTSGNTIYF.